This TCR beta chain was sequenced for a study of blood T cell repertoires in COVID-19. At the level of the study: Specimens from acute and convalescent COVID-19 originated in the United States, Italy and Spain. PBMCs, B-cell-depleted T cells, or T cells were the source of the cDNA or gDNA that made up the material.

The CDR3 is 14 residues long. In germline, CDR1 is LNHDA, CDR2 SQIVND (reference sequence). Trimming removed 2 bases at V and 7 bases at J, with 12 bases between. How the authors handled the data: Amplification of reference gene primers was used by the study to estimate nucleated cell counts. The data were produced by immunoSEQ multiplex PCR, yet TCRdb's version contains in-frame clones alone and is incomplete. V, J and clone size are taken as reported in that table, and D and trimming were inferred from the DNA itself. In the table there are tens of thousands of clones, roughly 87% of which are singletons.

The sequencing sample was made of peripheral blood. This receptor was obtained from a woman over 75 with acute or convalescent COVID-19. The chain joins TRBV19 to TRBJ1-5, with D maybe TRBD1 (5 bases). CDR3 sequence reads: CASSITGARQPQHF. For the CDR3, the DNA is TGTGCCAGTAGTATAACAGGAGCTCGGCAGCCCCAGCATTTT.